Included here is one T cell receptor (beta chain) sequence, with context. The antigen is undetermined. The data derive from a study of Ad26.COV2.S vaccination and SARS-CoV-2 variants. Overall study: Trial arm assignment for the donor was COV1001 Ad26.COV2.S. Findings and caveats of the study: In vaccinated individuals, spike-specific CD8+ and CD4+ T cell responses reportedly displayed substantial breadth. Relative to placebo recipients, vaccine recipients exhibited elevated spike-specific TCR breadth.

Indicated treatment: around 19 received Ad26.COV2.S at low or high dose, single or two shots; about five received placebo; per-sample allocation not given. Sampling was done on day 63 after the first vaccine or placebo injection. Vaccination used an Ad26 vector expressing Wuhan-strain SARS-CoV-2 spike. The CDR3 length is 16 residues. Germline V gives CDR1 SGHDT, CDR2 YYEEEE. Trimming cost V 6 bases and J 0 bases, with 18 bases left between them. Profiled with immunoSEQ multiplex PCR; TCRdb holds only in-frame clones, not every one. The table shows 300,000 to 350,000 clones, with 88% occurring only once.

This chain uses TRBV5-6 with TRBJ1-1, with a weak D call TRBD1 (5 bases). The sequence came from a person aged 18 to 65 who received the Ad26.COV2.S COVID-19 vaccine or a placebo. The material was peripheral blood, obtained in a trial of Ad26.COV2.S vaccine versus placebo. CDR3 residues: CASIPGGGYMNTEAFF. The CDR3 DNA reads TGTGCCAGCATCCCCGGGGGGGGGTACATGAACACTGAAGCTTTCTTT. Using reference TRBV5-6 and TRBJ1-1 for the parts outside the CDR3, the full variable domain is DAGVTQSPTHLIKTRGQQVTLRCSPKSGHDTVSWYQQALGQGPQFIFQYYEEEERQRGNFPDRFSGHQFPNYSSELNVNALLLGDSALYLCASIPGGGYMNTEAFFGQGTRLTVV.